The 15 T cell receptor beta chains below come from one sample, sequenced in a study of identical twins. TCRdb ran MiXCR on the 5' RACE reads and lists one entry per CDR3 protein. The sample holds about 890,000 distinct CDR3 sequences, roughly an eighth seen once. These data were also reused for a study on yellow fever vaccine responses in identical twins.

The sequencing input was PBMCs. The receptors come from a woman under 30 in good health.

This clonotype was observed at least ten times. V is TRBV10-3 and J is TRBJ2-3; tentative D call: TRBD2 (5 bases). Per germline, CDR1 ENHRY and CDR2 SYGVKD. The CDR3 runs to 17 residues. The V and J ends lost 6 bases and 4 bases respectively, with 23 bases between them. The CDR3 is CAISAPTRPGGPDTQYF. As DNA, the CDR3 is TGTGCCATCAGCGCACCCACTAGGCCGGGTGGCCCAGATACGCAGTATTTT.

CDR3 bases: TGCGCCAGCAGCCTACGGACGGATAGCACAGATACGCAGTATTTT. Its translation: CASSLRTDSTDTQYF. This chain connects TRBV5-1 to TRBJ2-3, with no clear D. Germline CDR1 SGHRS, CDR2 YFSETQ. Trimming took 4 bases from V and 0 from J, leaving 12 bases between them. This CDR3 region has 15 residues.

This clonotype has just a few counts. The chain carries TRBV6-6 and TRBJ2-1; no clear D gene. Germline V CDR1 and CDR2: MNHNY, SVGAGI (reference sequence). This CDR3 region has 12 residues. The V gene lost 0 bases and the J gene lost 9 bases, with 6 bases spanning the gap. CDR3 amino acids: CASSYSGIEQFF. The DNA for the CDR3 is TGTGCCAGCAGTTACTCGGGGATTGAGCAGTTCTTC.

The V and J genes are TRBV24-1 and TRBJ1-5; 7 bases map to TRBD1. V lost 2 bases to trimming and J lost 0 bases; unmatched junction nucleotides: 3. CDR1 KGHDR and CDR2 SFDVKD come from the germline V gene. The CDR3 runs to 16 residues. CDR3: CATSDSQGYSNQPQHF. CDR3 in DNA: TGTGCCACCAGTGATTCACAGGGGTATAGCAATCAGCCCCAGCATTTT.

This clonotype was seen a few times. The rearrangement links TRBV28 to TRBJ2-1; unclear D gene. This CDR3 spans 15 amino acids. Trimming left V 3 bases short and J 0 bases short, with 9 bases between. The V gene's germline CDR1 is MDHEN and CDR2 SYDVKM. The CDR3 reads CASSFKLSSYNEQFF. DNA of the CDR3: TGTGCCAGCAGTTTTAAACTAAGCTCCTACAATGAGCAGTTCTTC.

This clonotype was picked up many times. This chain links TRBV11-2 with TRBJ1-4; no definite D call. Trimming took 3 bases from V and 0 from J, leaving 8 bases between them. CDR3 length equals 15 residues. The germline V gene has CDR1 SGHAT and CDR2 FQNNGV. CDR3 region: CASSLKGATNEKLFF. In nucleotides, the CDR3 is TGTGCCAGCAGCTTGAAGGGAGCAACTAATGAAAAACTGTTTTTT. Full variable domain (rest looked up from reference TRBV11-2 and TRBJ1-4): EAGVAQSPRYKIIEKRQSVAFWCNPISGHATLYWYQQILGQGPKLLIQFQNNGVVDDSQLPKDRFSAERLKGVDSTLKIQPAKLEDSAVYLCASSLKGATNEKLFFGSGTQLSVL.

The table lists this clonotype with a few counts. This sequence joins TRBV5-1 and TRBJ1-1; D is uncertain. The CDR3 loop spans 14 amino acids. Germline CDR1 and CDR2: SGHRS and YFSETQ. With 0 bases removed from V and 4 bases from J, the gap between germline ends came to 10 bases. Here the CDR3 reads CASSLATASTEAFF. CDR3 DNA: TGCGCCAGCAGCTTGGCGACCGCATCCACTGAAGCTTTCTTT. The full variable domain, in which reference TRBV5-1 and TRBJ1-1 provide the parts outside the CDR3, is KAGVTQTPRYLIKTRGQQVTLSCSPISGHRSVSWYQQTPGQGLQFLFEYFSETQRNKGNFPGRFSGRQFSNSRSEMNVSTLELGDSALYLCASSLATASTEAFFGQGTRLTVV.

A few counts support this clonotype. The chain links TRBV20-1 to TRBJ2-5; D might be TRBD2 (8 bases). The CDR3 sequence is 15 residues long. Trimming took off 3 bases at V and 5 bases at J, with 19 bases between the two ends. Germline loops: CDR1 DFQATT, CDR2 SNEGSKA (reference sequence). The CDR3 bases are TGCAGTGCTAGGGGAGGGGGCGGGGGGCTCGAGACCCAGTACTTC. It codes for CSARGGGGGLETQYF.

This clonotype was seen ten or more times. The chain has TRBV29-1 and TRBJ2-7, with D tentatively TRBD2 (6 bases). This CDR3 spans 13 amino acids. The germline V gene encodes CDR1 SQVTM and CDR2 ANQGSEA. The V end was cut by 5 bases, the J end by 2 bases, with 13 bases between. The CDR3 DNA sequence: TGCAGCGTTAAGGAGCGGGCCACCTACGAGCAGTACTTC. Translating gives CSVKERATYEQYF.

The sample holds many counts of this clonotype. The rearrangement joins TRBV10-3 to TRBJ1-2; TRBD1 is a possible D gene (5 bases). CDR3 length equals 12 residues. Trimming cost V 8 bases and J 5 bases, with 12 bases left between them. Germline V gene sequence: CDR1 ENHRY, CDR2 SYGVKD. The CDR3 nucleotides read TGTGCCATCTCCTTTGGGGGTTATGGCTACACCTTC. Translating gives CAISFGGYGYTF.

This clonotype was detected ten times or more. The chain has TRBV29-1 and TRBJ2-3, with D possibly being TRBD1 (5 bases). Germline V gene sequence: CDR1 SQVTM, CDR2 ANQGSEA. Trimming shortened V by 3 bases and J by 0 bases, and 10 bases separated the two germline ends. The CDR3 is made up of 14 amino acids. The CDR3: CSVEGRASTDTQYF. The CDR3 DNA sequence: TGCAGCGTTGAGGGGCGAGCTAGCACAGATACGCAGTATTTT.

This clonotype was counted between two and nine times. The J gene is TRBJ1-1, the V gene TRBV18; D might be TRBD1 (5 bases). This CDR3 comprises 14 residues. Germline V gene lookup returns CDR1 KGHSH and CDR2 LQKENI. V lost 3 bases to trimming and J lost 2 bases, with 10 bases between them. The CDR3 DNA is TGTGCCAGCTCACCCATAGACAGTAACACTGAAGCTTTCTTT. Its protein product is CASSPIDSNTEAFF.

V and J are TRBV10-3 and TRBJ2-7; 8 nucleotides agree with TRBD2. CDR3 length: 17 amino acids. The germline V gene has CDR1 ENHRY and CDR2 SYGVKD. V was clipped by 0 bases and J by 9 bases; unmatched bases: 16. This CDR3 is CAISESTRGGIPTRQYF. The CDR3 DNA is TGTGCCATCAGTGAGTCGACTCGGGGGGGCATCCCTACGAGGCAGTACTTC.

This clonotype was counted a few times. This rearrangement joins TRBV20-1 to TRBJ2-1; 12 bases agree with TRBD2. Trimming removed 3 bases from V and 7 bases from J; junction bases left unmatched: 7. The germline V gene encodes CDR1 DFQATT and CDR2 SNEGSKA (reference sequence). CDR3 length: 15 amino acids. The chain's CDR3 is CSARVTSGSANEQFF. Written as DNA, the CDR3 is TGCAGTGCTAGGGTGACTAGCGGGAGTGCGAATGAGCAGTTCTTC.

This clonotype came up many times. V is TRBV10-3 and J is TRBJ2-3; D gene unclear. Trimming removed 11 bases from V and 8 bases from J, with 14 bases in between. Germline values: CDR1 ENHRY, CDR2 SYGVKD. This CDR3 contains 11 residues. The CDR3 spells CASTDQSTQYF. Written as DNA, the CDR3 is TGTGCCTCCACCGACCAGTCTACGCAGTATTTT.